This T cell receptor beta chain was sequenced during a study of technical replicates of blood from a few donors (dated by TCRdb to about 2017). The library was built by means of the immunoSEQ multiplex PCR assay. TCRdb stores this immuneACCESS table with in-frame sequences only. Part of the clones is absent; in the studies checked, under half of the shortfall reflects unresolved V genes, and no reason is known for the rest. This sample gives under 15,000 clones in total; approximately 80% of them show up just once. In total, the top ten clones hold 10% to 15% of the sample. Including the terminal cysteine and phenylalanine, the CDR3 comprises 15 residues. Only CDR3 DNA is held: 45 bases, read in frame from base 1. Based on the germline V gene (reference sequence), the CDR1 and CDR2 sequences are MNHEY and SMNVEV. The V end gives up 4 bases and the J end 4 bases, leaving 2 bases in the junction not matched to a gene.

Comment on this clone: Its antigen remains undetermined. No base qualities exist here, and no much larger clone lies one base off it.

The chain was built from TRBV27 and TRBJ2-1; TRBD2 aligns with 12 central bases. The specimen sequenced was PBMCs. This receptor was taken from a human donor in good health. The DNA reads as follows: TGTGCCAGCAGTTCCGGGACTAGCGGGTACAATGAGCAGTTCTTC. This sequence encodes CASSSGTSGYNEQFF.